One sample yielded the 3 T cell receptor beta chains listed below, sequenced in a study of graft-versus-host responses after intestinal transplantation. Sequencing was performed with immunoSEQ multiplex PCR; in TCRdb, only in-frame clones are kept and a portion is missing. The sample shows approximately 89,000 clones, just under 95% of them seen only once. These receptors have no identified antigens. This specimen was unstimulated CD8+ T cells sorted from spleen or lymph node cells, taken before transplant. All receptors derive from a human donor who was the organ donor for an intestinal transplant.

The chain is built from TRBV4-2 and TRBJ2-7; TRBD2 aligns across 9 bases. Germline CDR1 LGHNA, CDR2 YNFKEQ. Trimming took 3 bases from V and 2 from J; bases not matched to a gene: 5. This CDR3 is built from 15 residues. This chain's CDR3 is CASSQSASGAYEQYF. The CDR3 DNA reads as TGTGCCAGCAGCCAGAGCGCTAGCGGGGCCTACGAGCAGTACTTC.

The chain joins TRBV19 to TRBJ2-3; D ambiguous. The CDR3 consists of 14 residues. V lost 4 bases and J 3 bases, leaving 11 bases between the germline ends. Germline V gene lookup returns CDR1 LNHDA and CDR2 SQIVND (reference sequence). DNA for the CDR3: TGTGCCAGTAGTACGCAAACAGAGACAGATACGCAGTATTTT. It is translated as CASSTQTETDTQYF.

This sequence joins TRBV6-5 and TRBJ2-1; D unclear. CDR1 MNHEY and CDR2 SVGAGI come from the germline V gene. This CDR3 is built from 16 residues. Trimming took 0 bases from V and 0 from J, leaving 9 bases between them. CDR3 sequence: CASSYSWASSYNEQFF. The CDR3 DNA reads TGTGCCAGCAGTTACTCGTGGGCCAGCTCCTACAATGAGCAGTTCTTC.